One sample yielded the 23 T cell receptor beta chains listed below, sequenced in a study of cytomegalovirus exposure and HLA in healthy donors. The PCR was carried out with 60 Vbeta primers and 13 Jbeta primers. Measured with immunoSEQ multiplex PCR; TCRdb has only the in-frame clones, and not every one. Of about 140,000 clones listed, under 90% were seen once; the top ten hold over 2%. Material for sequencing was PBMCs. These receptors were collected from a boy aged 2 to 10 in good health and CMV-seronegative.

The V gene is TRBV9, the J gene TRBJ2-5, with D possibly matching TRBD1 (5 bases). Deletions cut 4 bases from V and 2 bases from J, with 12 bases between. Germline loops: CDR1 SGDLS, CDR2 YYNGEE. CDR3 length: 14 amino acids. The CDR3 loop reads CASSTQGSQETQYF. The DNA of the CDR3 is TGTGCCAGCAGCACCCAGGGTAGTCAAGAGACCCAGTACTTC.

This clone has a handful of counts. The rearrangement uses TRBV5-1 and TRBJ1-6; D gene uncertain. Deletions cut 0 bases from V and 3 bases from J, with 10 bases between. Germline assignment: CDR1 SGHRS and CDR2 YFSETQ. The CDR3 runs to 16 residues. In DNA, the CDR3 is TGCGCCAGCAGCTTGGTCATCGCGGACTATAATTCACCCCTCCACTTT. It encodes CASSLVIADYNSPLHF.

Only one count was recorded for this clone. J is TRBJ2-2 and V is TRBV29-1, with D perhaps TRBD1 (6 bases). Germline V gives CDR1 SQVTM, CDR2 ANQGSEA. CDR3 length equals 12 residues. V lost 7 bases and J 4 bases, leaving 10 bases between the germline ends. The CDR3 here is CSGGQFTGELFF. The CDR3 bases are TGCAGCGGCGGACAGTTCACCGGGGAGCTGTTTTTT.

This clone came up a few times. The rearrangement uses TRBV5-1 and TRBJ2-5, with 9 nucleotides matching TRBD2. This CDR3 contains 16 residues. Germline CDR1 and CDR2: SGHRS and YFSETQ. The trim removed 7 bases at V and 5 bases at J, leaving 15 bases unmatched. The CDR3 here is CASRLTFSGRGETQYF. The CDR3 DNA reads as TGCGCCAGCCGCCTCACCTTTAGCGGGAGAGGGGAGACCCAGTACTTC. The complete variable domain, with remaining parts taken from reference TRBV5-1 and TRBJ2-5, reads KAGVTQTPRYLIKTRGQQVTLSCSPISGHRSVSWYQQTPGQGLQFLFEYFSETQRNKGNFPGRFSGRQFSNSRSEMNVSTLELGDSALYLCASRLTFSGRGETQYFGPGTRLLVL.

This chain links TRBV6-6 with TRBJ2-2, with D hard to call. The CDR3 sequence is 12 residues long. CDR1 MNHNY and CDR2 SVGAGI come from the germline V gene (reference sequence). Trimming stripped 5 bases from V and 3 bases from J, with 4 bases between. The DNA for the CDR3 is TGTGCCAGCAGTACTTACACCGGGGAGCTGTTTTTT. Translating it yields CASSTYTGELFF.

The V and J genes are TRBV5-8 and TRBJ2-2, with TRBD1 matching over 8 bases. CDR1 is SGHTS, CDR2 YDEGEE, per germline. The J segment lost 3 bases and the V segment lost 5 bases, leaving 12 bases of the junction unmatched. CDR3 length: 17 residues. CDR3 protein: CASSSPDRVWDTGELFF. The DNA for the CDR3 is TGTGCCAGCAGTTCCCCGGACAGGGTGTGGGACACCGGGGAGCTGTTTTTT.

The chain joins TRBV6-5 to TRBJ1-5, with TRBD1 matching 9 bases. The CDR3 is 15 residues long. Trimming cost V 2 bases and J 4 bases; bases outside gene matches: 3. From germline, CDR1 is MNHEY and CDR2 SVGAGI. Here the CDR3 DNA reads TGTGCCAGCAGTTACGGGGGGACAGGGAATCAGCCCCAGCATTTT. Translated, it gives CASSYGGTGNQPQHF.

This sequence joins TRBV10-3 and TRBJ2-1; 7 nucleotides match TRBD2. The length of the CDR3 is 13 residues. CDR1 is ENHRY, CDR2 SYGVKD, per germline. V dropped 8 bases and J dropped 2; count of bases not matched to a gene: 3. CDR3 in DNA: TGTGCCATCGGGGAGGGGCCCTACAATGAGCAGTTCTTC. It encodes CAIGEGPYNEQFF.

The rearrangement uses TRBV29-1 and TRBJ1-1, with D possibly being TRBD1 (6 bases). The CDR3 contains 14 residues. CDR1 and CDR2 (germline): SQVTM, ANQGSEA. Trimming cost V 4 bases and J 0 bases, with 12 bases left between them. CDR3 protein: CSVGRYRVNTEAFF. CDR3 nucleotides: TGCAGCGTTGGGCGATACAGGGTGAACACTGAAGCTTTCTTT.

The gene calls are TRBV5-4 and TRBJ1-2; 7 nucleotides agree with TRBD1. V lost 1 base, J lost 4 bases, and 10 bases stayed unmatched. The CDR3 loop spans 16 amino acids. Germline values: CDR1 SGHNT, CDR2 YYREEE (reference sequence). The CDR3 region has the DNA TGTGCCAGCAGCTTGCCACAGGGGTCGGTTTTCTATGGCTACACCTTC. This translates into CASSLPQGSVFYGYTF. The complete variable domain, with remaining parts taken from reference TRBV5-4 and TRBJ1-2, reads ETGVTQSPTHLIKTRGQQVTLRCSSQSGHNTVSWYQQALGQGPQFIFQYYREEENGRGNFPPRFSGLQFPNYSSELNVNALELDDSALYLCASSLPQGSVFYGYTFGSGTRLTVV.

The V and J genes are TRBV6-5 and TRBJ2-7, with D unclear. With 4 bases removed from V and 2 bases from J, the gap between germline ends came to 15 bases. The CDR3 covers 15 residues. In germline, CDR1 is MNHEY, CDR2 SVGAGI. Here the CDR3 DNA reads TGTGCCAGCAGTTCTAGACGGAAGTTCACCTACGAGCAGTACTTC. Translation gives CASSSRRKFTYEQYF.

This clone has only a few counts. This sequence joins TRBV7-9 and TRBJ1-2, with no clear D. The CDR3 totals 12 residues. V was shortened by 1 base and J by 12 bases, with 12 bases between the two germline ends. CDR1 and CDR2 (germline): SEHNR, FQNEAQ (reference sequence). CDR3 protein: CASSLGSNLDTF. The DNA for the CDR3 is TGTGCCAGCAGCTTAGGCTCTAATTTGGACACCTTC. Combining the CDR3 with reference TRBV7-9 and TRBJ1-2 gives the whole variable domain DTGVSQNPRHKITKRGQNVTFRCDPISEHNRLYWYRQTLGQGPEFLTYFQNEAQLEKSRLLSDRFSAERPKGSFSTLEIQRTEQGDSAMYLCASSLGSNLDTFGSGTRLTVV.

The chain carries TRBV6-5 and TRBJ1-3; TRBD1 agrees at 7 bases. This CDR3 is 15 amino acids long. With V trimmed by 6 bases and J by 0 bases, 5 bases remained unmatched. CDR1 is MNHEY, CDR2 SVGAGI, per germline. CDR3 residues: CASRGQRSSGNTIYF. CDR3 coding DNA: TGTGCCAGCAGGGGACAGCGGAGCTCTGGAAACACCATATATTTT.

The rearrangement joins TRBV11-3 to TRBJ2-3; no reliable D call. The CDR3 length is 17 residues. Germline loops: CDR1 SGHNT, CDR2 YENEEA. V was cut by 1 base and J by 0 bases, with 14 bases left in between. CDR3 bases: TGTGCCAGCAGCTTAGTCCGGGTTGTGGTTAGCACAGATACGCAGTATTTT. It is translated as CASSLVRVVVSTDTQYF.

This chain connects TRBV4-2 to TRBJ2-4; TRBD2 is a possible D gene (5 bases). Looked up from germline, CDR1 is LGHNA and CDR2 is YNFKEQ. Between the trimmed V and J ends, which lost 0 bases and 8 bases, there was a span of 11 bases. The CDR3 length is 14 residues. CDR3 nucleotide sequence: TGTGCCAGCAGCCAAGAGCAGAGGGAGTACATTCAGTACTTC. This gives the protein CASSQEQREYIQYF.

V and J are TRBV19 and TRBJ2-3, with 7 bases identical to TRBD1. Germline CDR1 reads LNHDA; CDR2 reads SQIVND (reference sequence). This CDR3 is built from 16 residues. V lost 5 bases, J lost 4 bases, and 12 bases stayed unmatched. The CDR3 sequence: CASSAKGAFLPDTQYF. The CDR3 bases are TGTGCCAGTAGTGCCAAGGGGGCCTTCCTCCCAGATACGCAGTATTTT.

The V gene is TRBV27, the J gene TRBJ1-6, with D possibly being TRBD1 (5 bases). The CDR3 is made up of 18 amino acids. Germline-derived CDR1 and CDR2 are MNHEY and SMNVEV (reference sequence). The V gene lost 6 bases and the J gene lost 4 bases, with 22 bases spanning the gap. The CDR3 sequence: CASSDRVSGDVYNSPLHF. CDR3 coding DNA: TGTGCCAGCAGCGATAGGGTTTCGGGGGACGTATATAATTCACCCCTCCACTTT.

This clone is a singleton in its sample. This chain connects TRBV9 to TRBJ1-4; D unresolved. The CDR3 has 16 residues. V was clipped by 3 bases and J by 6 bases, with 18 bases between them. Per the germline V gene, CDR1 is SGDLS and CDR2 is YYNGEE. The chain's CDR3 is CASSAGVTGLDEKLFF. In DNA, the CDR3 is TGTGCCAGCAGCGCCGGGGTAACCGGACTGGATGAAAAACTGTTTTTT.

Comment on this clone: Other nucleotide sequences from this sample produce the same CDR3. The chain recombines TRBV7-9 with TRBJ1-2; weak D call: TRBD1 (5 bases). The germline V gene encodes CDR1 SEHNR and CDR2 FQNEAQ (reference sequence). This CDR3 has 13 amino acids. V lost 2 bases to trimming and J lost 8 bases, with 12 bases between them. The CDR3 bases are TGTGCCAGCAGCTTAAGGCAGGGCCTGGGCTACACCTTC. As protein: CASSLRQGLGYTF.

Only one count was recorded for this clone. V and J are TRBV6-6 and TRBJ2-7, with 11 bases that match TRBD1. This CDR3 spans 15 amino acids. V dropped 6 bases and J dropped 3; count of bases not matched to a gene: 7. Germline V gene data show CDR1 as MNHNY and CDR2 as SVGAGI (reference sequence). CDR3 residues: CASSLDRGRLYEQYF. Written as DNA, the CDR3 is TGTGCCAGCAGCCTGGACAGGGGGCGCCTCTACGAGCAGTACTTC.

The V gene is TRBV27, the J gene TRBJ2-7; 13 positions match TRBD2. With V trimmed by 4 bases and J by 3 bases, 6 bases remained unmatched. This CDR3 spans 16 amino acids. In germline, CDR1 is MNHEY, CDR2 SMNVEV (reference sequence). The CDR3 nucleotides are TGTGCCAGCAGTTCCTGGACTAGCGGGAGTCTCTACGAGCAGTACTTC. Translation: CASSSWTSGSLYEQYF.

This rearrangement joins TRBV27 to TRBJ2-7; 8 nucleotides agree with TRBD1. The CDR3 contains 15 residues. V dropped 0 bases and J dropped 2; count of bases not matched to a gene: 3. The V gene's germline CDR1 is MNHEY and CDR2 SMNVEV (reference sequence). Here the CDR3 DNA reads TGTGCCAGCAGTTTATCGGCAGGGGGCCCCTACGAGCAGTACTTC. The encoded protein is CASSLSAGGPYEQYF.

The chain uses TRBV7-3 and TRBJ2-5; 12 positions agree with TRBD2. CDR3 length equals 14 residues. CDR1 is SGHTA, CDR2 FQGTGA, per germline. After removal of 5 bases from V and 5 bases from J, the junction contained 3 bases not matched to a gene. The CDR3 DNA is TGTGCCAGCAGCCCTAGCGGGAGGGTGGAGACCCAGTACTTC. It specifies CASSPSGRVETQYF.